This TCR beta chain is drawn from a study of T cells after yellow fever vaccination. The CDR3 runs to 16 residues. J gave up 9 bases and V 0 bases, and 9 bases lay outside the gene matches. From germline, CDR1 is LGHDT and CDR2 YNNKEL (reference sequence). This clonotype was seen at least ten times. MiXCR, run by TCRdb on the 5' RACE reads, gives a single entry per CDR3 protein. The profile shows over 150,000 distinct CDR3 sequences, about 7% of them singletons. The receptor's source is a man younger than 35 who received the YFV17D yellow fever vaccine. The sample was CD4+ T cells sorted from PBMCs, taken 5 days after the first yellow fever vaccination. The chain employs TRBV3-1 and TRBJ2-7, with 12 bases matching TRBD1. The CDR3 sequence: CASSQDSGDRGLVQYF. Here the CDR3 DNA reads TGTGCCAGCAGCCAAGATTCGGGGGACAGGGGGCTGGTGCAGTACTTC.